This T cell receptor (beta chain) was identified during a study of control samples from healthy donors and cancer patients. Sequenced by immunoSEQ multiplex PCR; TCRdb stores in-frame clones only, minus some. This table has over 150,000 clones, around 89% appearing once. The CDR3 extends over 14 amino acids. V trimming: 7 bases; J trimming: 6 bases; junction bases outside the gene matches: 9. Germline CDR1 is SNHLY and CDR2 is FYNNEI. The source is a woman in her forties or fifties in good health. Sequencing was performed on blood. The chain carries TRBV2 and TRBJ2-4; TRBD1 matches 7 bases. The CDR3: CASKTGTETNIQYF. The CDR3, as DNA: TGTGCCAGCAAAACCGGGACAGAGACAAACATTCAGTACTTC.